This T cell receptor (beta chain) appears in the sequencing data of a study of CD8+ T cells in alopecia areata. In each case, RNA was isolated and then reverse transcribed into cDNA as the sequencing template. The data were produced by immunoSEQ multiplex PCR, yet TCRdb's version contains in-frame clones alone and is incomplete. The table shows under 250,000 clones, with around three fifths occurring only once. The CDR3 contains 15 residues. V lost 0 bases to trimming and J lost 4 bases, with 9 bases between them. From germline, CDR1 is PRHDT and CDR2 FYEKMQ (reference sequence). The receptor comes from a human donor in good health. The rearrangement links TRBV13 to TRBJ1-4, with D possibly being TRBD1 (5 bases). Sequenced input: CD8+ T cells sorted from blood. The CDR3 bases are TGTGCCAGCAGCTTAGGACAGGCTCTTAATGAAAAACTGTTTTTT. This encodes CASSLGQALNEKLFF.